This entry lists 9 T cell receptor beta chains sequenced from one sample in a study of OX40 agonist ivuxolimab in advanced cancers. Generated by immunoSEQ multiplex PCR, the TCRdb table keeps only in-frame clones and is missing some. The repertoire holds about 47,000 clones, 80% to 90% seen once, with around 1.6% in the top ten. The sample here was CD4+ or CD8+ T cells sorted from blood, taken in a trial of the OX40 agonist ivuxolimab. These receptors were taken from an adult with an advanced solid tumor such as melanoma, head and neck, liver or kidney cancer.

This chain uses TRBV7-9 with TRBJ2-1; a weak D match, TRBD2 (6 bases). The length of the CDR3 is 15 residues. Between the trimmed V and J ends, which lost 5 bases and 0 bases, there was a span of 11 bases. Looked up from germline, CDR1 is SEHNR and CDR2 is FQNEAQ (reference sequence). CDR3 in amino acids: CASSPRGSSYNEQFF. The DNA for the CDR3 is TGTGCCAGCAGCCCCCGGGGGAGCTCCTACAATGAGCAGTTCTTC.

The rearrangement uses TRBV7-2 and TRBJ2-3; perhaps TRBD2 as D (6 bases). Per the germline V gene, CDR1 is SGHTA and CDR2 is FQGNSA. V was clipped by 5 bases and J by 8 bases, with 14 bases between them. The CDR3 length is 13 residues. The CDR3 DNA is TGTGCCAGCAGCCCTCGCGGGGCAGCTACGCAGTATTTT. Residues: CASSPRGAATQYF.

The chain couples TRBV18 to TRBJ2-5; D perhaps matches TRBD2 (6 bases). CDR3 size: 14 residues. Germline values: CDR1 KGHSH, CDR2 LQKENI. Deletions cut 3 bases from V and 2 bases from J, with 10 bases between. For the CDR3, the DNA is TGTGCCAGCTCACCGACCGGAGGGCAAGAGACCCAGTACTTC. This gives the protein CASSPTGGQETQYF.

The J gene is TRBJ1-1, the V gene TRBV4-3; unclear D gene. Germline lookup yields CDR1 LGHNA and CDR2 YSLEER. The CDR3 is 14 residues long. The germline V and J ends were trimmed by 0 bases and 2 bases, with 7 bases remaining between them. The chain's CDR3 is CASSQDTGNTEAFF. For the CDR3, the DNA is TGCGCCAGCAGCCAAGATACGGGTAACACTGAAGCTTTCTTT.

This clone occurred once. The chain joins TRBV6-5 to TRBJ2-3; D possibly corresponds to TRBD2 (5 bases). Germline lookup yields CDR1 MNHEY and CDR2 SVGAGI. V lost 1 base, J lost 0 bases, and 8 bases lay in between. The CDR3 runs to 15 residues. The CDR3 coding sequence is TGTGCCAGCAGTTACTTGGCGGGTAGCACAGATACGCAGTATTTT. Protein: CASSYLAGSTDTQYF.

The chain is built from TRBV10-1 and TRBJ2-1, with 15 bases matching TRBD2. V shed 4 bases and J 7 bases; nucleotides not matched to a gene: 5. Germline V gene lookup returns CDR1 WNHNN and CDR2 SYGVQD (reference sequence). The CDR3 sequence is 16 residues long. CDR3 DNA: TGCGCCAGCAGTGCCACCGGGACTAGCGGGAGGAATGAGCAGTTCTTC. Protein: CASSATGTSGRNEQFF.

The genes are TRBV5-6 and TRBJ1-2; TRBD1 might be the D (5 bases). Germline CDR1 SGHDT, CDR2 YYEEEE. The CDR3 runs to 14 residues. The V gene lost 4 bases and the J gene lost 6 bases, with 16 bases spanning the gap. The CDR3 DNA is TGTGCCAGCAGCCCCGCCGGGGGGGAGGATGGCTACACCTTC. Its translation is CASSPAGGEDGYTF.

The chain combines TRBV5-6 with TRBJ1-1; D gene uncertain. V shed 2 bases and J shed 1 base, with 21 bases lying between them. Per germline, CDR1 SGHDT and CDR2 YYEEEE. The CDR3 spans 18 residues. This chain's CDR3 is CASSLGYAWAPRNTEAFF. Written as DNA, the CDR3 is TGTGCCAGCAGCTTAGGGTACGCCTGGGCTCCTCGGAACACTGAAGCTTTCTTT.

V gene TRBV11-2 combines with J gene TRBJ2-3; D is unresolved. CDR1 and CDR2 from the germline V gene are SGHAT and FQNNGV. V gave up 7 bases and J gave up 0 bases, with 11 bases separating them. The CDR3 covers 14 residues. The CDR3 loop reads CASTALRSTDTQYF. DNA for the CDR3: TGTGCCAGCACCGCGCTGCGGAGCACAGATACGCAGTATTTT.